These 30 T cell receptor beta chains were sequenced from one sample in a study of blood T cell repertoires in COVID-19. Sequenced by immunoSEQ multiplex PCR; TCRdb stores in-frame clones only, minus some. The table shows hundreds of thousands of clones, with around 90% occurring only once. Sequencing input: peripheral blood. The receptors were gathered from a man older than 75 with acute or convalescent COVID-19.

V and J are TRBV6-5 and TRBJ1-1, with TRBD1 identical over 7 bases. Germline V gene lookup returns CDR1 MNHEY and CDR2 SVGAGI. The CDR3 covers 13 residues. V gave up 6 bases and J gave up 7 bases; unmatched junction bases: 8. The CDR3 DNA is TGTGCCAGCAGGATGGGACAGCACCTTGAAGCTTTCTTT. It encodes CASRMGQHLEAFF.

This chain links TRBV19 with TRBJ1-6, with D uncertain. V was pared by 5 bases and J by 6 bases, with 14 bases between. Germline V gene sequence: CDR1 LNHDA, CDR2 SQIVND (reference sequence). The CDR3 is 15 residues long. As DNA, the CDR3 is TGTGCCAGTAGTGACTTCCTTGGCACTAATTCACCCCTCCACTTT. Protein sequence: CASSDFLGTNSPLHF.

V and J are TRBV5-4 and TRBJ2-4, with D unclear. The germline V gene has CDR1 SGHNT and CDR2 YYREEE (reference sequence). Deletions cut 1 base from V and 0 bases from J, with 17 bases between. CDR3 size: 18 residues. This CDR3 is CASSLKSADGGAKNIQYF. CDR3 DNA: TGTGCCAGCAGCTTGAAATCCGCGGATGGCGGAGCCAAAAACATTCAGTACTTC. The whole variable domain, filled in from reference TRBV5-4 and TRBJ2-4, reads ETGVTQSPTHLIKTRGQQVTLRCSSQSGHNTVSWYQQALGQGPQFIFQYYREEENGRGNFPPRFSGLQFPNYSSELNVNALELDDSALYLCASSLKSADGGAKNIQYFGAGTRLSVL.

The chain couples TRBV7-8 to TRBJ1-1, with unresolved D. The CDR3 runs to 13 residues. The germline V gene has CDR1 SGHVS and CDR2 FQNEAQ. The ends were cut back, 3 bases at V and 1 base at J, with 6 bases in the middle. The CDR3 loop reads CASSFQENTEAFF. The CDR3 coding sequence is TGTGCCAGCAGCTTTCAGGAGAACACTGAAGCTTTCTTT.

The chain links TRBV4-1 to TRBJ1-2, with D possibly being TRBD1 (5 bases). The germline V and J ends were trimmed by 0 bases and 2 bases, with 13 bases remaining between them. Germline V lookup: CDR1 MGHRA, CDR2 YSYEKL. The CDR3 is 16 amino acids. The DNA for the CDR3 is TGCGCCAGCAGCCAAGATGGGCACAGGACGAACTATGGCTACACCTTC. Amino acid sequence: CASSQDGHRTNYGYTF.

The chain links TRBV29-1 to TRBJ1-1, with 8 bases aligning to TRBD1. The CDR3 totals 12 residues. The trim removed 7 bases at V and 7 bases at J, leaving 8 bases unmatched. Per the germline V gene, CDR1 is SQVTM and CDR2 is ANQGSEA. For the CDR3, the DNA is TGCAGCGGTTCCGGGACAGGCCTTGAAGCTTTCTTT. It specifies CSGSGTGLEAFF.

The chain uses TRBV6-2 or TRBV6-3 and TRBJ1-1, with D tentatively TRBD1 (6 bases). Germline CDR1 is MNHEY and CDR2 is SVGEGT. The ends were cut back, 2 bases at V and 8 bases at J, with 12 bases in the middle. The CDR3 sequence is 13 residues long. The CDR3 DNA is TGTGCCAGCAGTTACAGGACCGGGACAGAAGCTTTCTTT. It encodes CASSYRTGTEAFF.

In DNA form, the CDR3 reads TGTGCCAGCAGAGGGACACAACTTAATGAAAAACTGTTTTTT. This codes for CASRGTQLNEKLFF. The chain joins TRBV6-5 to TRBJ1-4, with D possibly being TRBD1 (6 bases). The CDR3 is made up of 14 amino acids. Per germline, CDR1 MNHEY and CDR2 SVGAGI. Deletions cut 6 bases from V and 4 bases from J, with 12 bases between.

V and J are TRBV27 and TRBJ1-2; 7 bases agree with TRBD1. Germline CDR1 is MNHEY and CDR2 is SMNVEV (reference sequence). This CDR3 has 14 amino acids. The junction had 6 bases not matched to a gene; V was cut back by 3 bases and J by 5 bases. This CDR3 reads CASSFKGAGYGYTF. The CDR3 DNA reads TGTGCCAGCAGTTTTAAGGGGGCAGGTTATGGCTACACCTTC.

In the case of this clone: This same CDR3 is encoded by further DNA sequences in the sample. The J gene is TRBJ2-3, the V gene TRBV9; no definite D call. Trimming pared 0 bases from V and 3 bases from J, leaving 11 bases between. The germline V gene encodes CDR1 SGDLS and CDR2 YYNGEE. This CDR3 is built from 15 residues. Here the CDR3 reads CASSVVGGQTDTQYF. The CDR3 nucleotides read TGTGCCAGCAGCGTAGTGGGTGGGCAGACAGATACGCAGTATTTT. Supplemented by reference TRBV9 and TRBJ2-3, the full variable domain reads DSGVTQTPKHLITATGQRVTLRCSPRSGDLSVYWYQQSLDQGLQFLIQYYNGEERAKGNILERFSAQQFPDLHSELNLSSLELGDSALYFCASSVVGGQTDTQYFGPGTRLTVL.

This clone has only one observation. V and J are TRBV5-1 and TRBJ2-5; maybe TRBD2 (5 bases). CDR3 length equals 12 residues. Germline-derived CDR1 and CDR2 are SGHRS and YFSETQ. Trimming stripped 0 bases from V and 5 bases from J, with 5 bases between. CDR3 protein: CASSLGEETQYF. Written as DNA, the CDR3 is TGCGCCAGCAGCTTGGGGGAGGAGACCCAGTACTTC. Supplemented by reference TRBV5-1 and TRBJ2-5, the full variable domain reads KAGVTQTPRYLIKTRGQQVTLSCSPISGHRSVSWYQQTPGQGLQFLFEYFSETQRNKGNFPGRFSGRQFSNSRSEMNVSTLELGDSALYLCASSLGEETQYFGPGTRLLVL.

This clone was seen a single time. This chain links TRBV19 with TRBJ1-5, with 7 bases fitting TRBD1. The trim removed 8 bases at V and 3 bases at J, leaving 7 bases unmatched. CDR1 and CDR2 (germline): LNHDA, SQIVND (reference sequence). The CDR3 spans 14 residues. CDR3 bases: TGTGCCAGTCGTTATACAGGGGACAATCAGCCCCAGCATTTT. It translates to CASRYTGDNQPQHF.

The rearrangement uses TRBV6-5 and TRBJ2-7; 7 bases agree with TRBD1. With 4 bases clipped from V and 1 base from J, the junction kept 1 base outside the gene matches. The V gene's germline CDR1 is MNHEY and CDR2 SVGAGI. This CDR3 is built from 13 residues. The CDR3 loop is CASSLTGSYEQYF. CDR3 nucleotide sequence: TGTGCCAGCAGTTTGACAGGGTCCTACGAGCAGTACTTC.

Details on this clone: Other DNA sequences in the same sample also yield this CDR3. CDR3 residues: CASSMTGGGQPQHF. In nucleotides, the CDR3 is TGTGCCAGTAGTATGACAGGGGGCGGACAGCCCCAGCATTTT. This chain links TRBV19 with TRBJ1-5; 10 positions agree with TRBD1. Germline assignment: CDR1 LNHDA and CDR2 SQIVND (reference sequence). The J segment lost 7 bases and the V segment lost 3 bases, leaving 3 bases of the junction unmatched. This CDR3 has 14 amino acids.

The genes are TRBV5-1 and TRBJ1-6; 9 positions match TRBD1. Trimming at V came to 6 bases and at J to 8 bases, leaving 6 bases not matched to a gene. This CDR3 is built from 14 residues. The germline CDR1 and CDR2 sequences are SGHRS and YFSETQ. CDR3 sequence: CASTERQGDSPLHF. The CDR3 DNA reads TGCGCCAGCACTGAGAGACAGGGGGATTCACCCCTCCACTTT.

Comment on this clone: This CDR3 is also generated by other DNA sequences in the sample. CDR3 in DNA: TGTGCCAGTAGTATAGCGCAGGGGAACACTGAAGCTTTCTTT. It is translated as CASSIAQGNTEAFF. This chain joins TRBV19 and TRBJ1-1, with D possibly matching TRBD1 (5 bases). Trimming pared 1 base from V and 1 base from J, leaving 7 bases between. Germline CDR1 is LNHDA and CDR2 is SQIVND (reference sequence). This CDR3 has 14 residues.

The rearrangement uses TRBV7-9 and TRBJ2-2, with D perhaps matching TRBD2 (6 bases). This CDR3 has 16 amino acids. Germline V gives CDR1 SEHNR, CDR2 FQNEAQ (reference sequence). Trimming shortened V by 5 bases and J by 0 bases, and 13 bases separated the two germline ends. Here the CDR3 DNA reads TGTGCCAGCAGCCCCGGACTAACCGCGAACACCGGGGAGCTGTTTTTT. As protein: CASSPGLTANTGELFF.

This clone was seen just once. The chain employs TRBV28 and TRBJ1-5, with a possible D match to TRBD1 (6 bases). V lost 1 base to trimming and J lost 4 bases, with 11 bases between them. Germline lookup yields CDR1 MDHEN and CDR2 SYDVKM. The CDR3 consists of 15 residues. The CDR3 sequence: CASSLSGGQNQPQHF. In DNA, the CDR3 is TGTGCCAGCAGTTTATCAGGCGGACAGAATCAGCCCCAGCATTTT.

The chain is built from TRBV5-8 and TRBJ1-5; possibly TRBD1 for D (6 bases). Trimming pared 6 bases from V and 4 bases from J, leaving 20 bases between. Germline CDR1 reads SGHTS; CDR2 reads YDEGEE. This CDR3 is 16 amino acids long. CDR3 loop: CASTQGGVQRNQPQHF. In DNA, the CDR3 is TGTGCCAGCACCCAAGGGGGTGTACAGAGAAATCAGCCCCAGCATTTT.

This clone was observed a single time. This sequence joins TRBV6-2 or TRBV6-3 and TRBJ1-1, with D unresolved. The CDR3 extends over 11 amino acids. V lost 6 bases, J lost 7 bases, and 9 bases lay in between. Germline CDR1 reads MNHEY; CDR2 reads SVGEGT. CDR3 in DNA: TGTGCCAGCAGCCTCAGATTTGAAGCTTTCTTT. Protein product: CASSLRFEAFF.

This clone was observed a handful of times. This chain connects TRBV12-3 or TRBV12-4 to TRBJ1-2, with 8 bases matching TRBD1. Losses at the gene ends were 7 bases for V and 8 bases for J; bases not matched to a gene: 9. This CDR3 has 13 residues. CDR3 residues: CASTPGQALGYTF. CDR3 DNA sequence: TGTGCCAGCACGCCGGGACAGGCTTTGGGCTACACCTTC.

The CDR3 protein is CASKRTGASTGELFF. The CDR3 DNA reads as TGTGCCAGCAAGCGGACAGGGGCTTCCACCGGGGAGCTGTTTTTT. The chain employs TRBV2 and TRBJ2-2; TRBD1 matches 9 bases. Germline V gene sequence: CDR1 SNHLY, CDR2 FYNNEI. V was pared by 7 bases and J by 4 bases, with 7 bases of the junction left unmatched. This CDR3 spans 15 amino acids.

The chain is built from TRBV7-2 and TRBJ2-7; 10 positions match TRBD2. J gave up 5 bases and V 2 bases, and 9 bases lay outside the gene matches. The CDR3 totals 16 residues. The V gene's germline CDR1 is SGHTA and CDR2 FQGNSA. The CDR3 loop reads CASSLTPSGSPNEQYF. The CDR3, as DNA: TGTGCCAGCAGCTTAACCCCTAGCGGGAGCCCCAACGAGCAGTACTTC.

Concerning this clone: Other DNA sequences within the sample encode an identical CDR3. The chain combines TRBV15 with TRBJ1-2; D possibly corresponds to TRBD1 (5 bases). V gave up 1 base and J gave up 4 bases, with 7 bases separating them. The germline gives CDR1 LNHNV, CDR2 YYDKDF (reference sequence). The CDR3 consists of 13 residues. Written as DNA, the CDR3 is TGTGCCACCAGCAGAGGGGGGGGCTATGGCTACACCTTC. Translating it yields CATSRGGGYGYTF.

V and J are TRBV27 and TRBJ2-7; 16 nucleotides line up with TRBD2. The junction had 3 bases not matched to a gene; V was cut back by 0 bases and J by 1 base. The CDR3 spans 18 residues. Germline-derived CDR1 and CDR2 are MNHEY and SMNVEV (reference sequence). CDR3 protein: CASSLSGLAGGISYEQYF. CDR3 DNA sequence: TGTGCCAGCAGTTTATCGGGACTAGCGGGAGGGATTTCCTACGAGCAGTACTTC.

The gene calls are TRBV11-2 and TRBJ2-1; a possible D gene is TRBD2 (5 bases). Germline CDR1 is SGHAT and CDR2 is FQNNGV. CDR3 length equals 12 residues. V was trimmed by 5 bases and J by 10 bases, leaving 12 bases between them. DNA for the CDR3: TGTGCCAGCAGCAACCTGTGGGAGGAGCAGTTCTTC. Residues: CASSNLWEEQFF.

This chain joins TRBV25-1 and TRBJ2-5; 11 nucleotides agree with TRBD2. J gave up 4 bases and V 7 bases, and 2 bases lay outside the gene matches. The CDR3 covers 13 residues. The V gene's germline CDR1 is MGHDK and CDR2 SYGVNS. The chain's CDR3 is CASTLAGGETQYF. CDR3 in DNA: TGTGCCAGCACCCTAGCGGGAGGAGAGACCCAGTACTTC.

The V and J genes are TRBV25-1 and TRBJ2-2, with D unresolved. Germline loops: CDR1 MGHDK, CDR2 SYGVNS. Trimming removed 0 bases from V and 4 bases from J, with 12 bases in between. CDR3 length: 16 residues. CDR3 sequence (DNA): TGTGCCAGCAGTGAATACGGGTCCGATGTCACCGGGGAGCTGTTTTTT. Translation: CASSEYGSDVTGELFF. Full variable domain (rest looked up from reference TRBV25-1 and TRBJ2-2): EADIYQTPRYLVIGTGKKITLECSQTMGHDKMYWYQQDPGMELHLIHYSYGVNSTEKGDLSSESTVSRIRTEHFPLTLESARPSHTSQYLCASSEYGSDVTGELFFGEGSRLTVL.

On this clone itself: At one end the junction does not follow the germline gene, possibly because of a read error. The chain carries TRBV4-3 and TRBJ1-5, with D possibly TRBD1 on 6 matching bases. CDR3 length: 14 amino acids. Per germline, CDR1 LGHNA and CDR2 YSLEER. CDR3 loop: CANSQEGGDQPQHF. CDR3 nucleotides: TGCGCCAACAGCCAAGAGGGGGGGGATCAGCCCCAGCATTTT.

This sequence joins TRBV28 and TRBJ2-7; maybe TRBD1 (5 bases). The CDR3 runs 14 residues. The V end was cut by 6 bases, the J end by 0 bases, with 12 bases between. CDR1 MDHEN and CDR2 SYDVKM come from the germline V gene. The CDR3: CASRPGLNSYEQYF. CDR3 nucleotides: TGTGCCAGCAGGCCAGGGTTGAACTCCTACGAGCAGTACTTC.